This TCR beta chain derives from a study of T cells expressing NK-cell markers. In the study overall: One of eight sequenced donors was HCMV-seronegative; the other seven were seropositive. Study-wide results and limits: Dominance of the CD3+CD56-NKG2C+ fraction by these clonotypes also held in a handful of donors. Nothing established the HCMV specificity of expanded NKG2C+ T cell clones.

Germline V gives CDR1 SGHNT, CDR2 YYREEE (reference sequence). The CDR3 runs to 16 residues. For each CDR3 protein, TCRdb gives one entry from its re-call of the 5' RACE reads, without DNA. The sample includes about 380,000 distinct CDR3 sequences. Remarks on this clonotype: The antigen is unknown.

Material for sequencing was blood T cells: a sorted CD56 or NKG2C T cell subset, CD4+ or CD8+ T cells, or bulk PBMC T cells (not recorded which). This clonotype was sampled from a man aged 18-75 years in good health. The chain has TRBV5-4 and TRBJ2-4; TCRdb proposes TRBD1, but this gene call is untestable without DNA. The chain's CDR3 is CASSGPGTAAKNIQYF.